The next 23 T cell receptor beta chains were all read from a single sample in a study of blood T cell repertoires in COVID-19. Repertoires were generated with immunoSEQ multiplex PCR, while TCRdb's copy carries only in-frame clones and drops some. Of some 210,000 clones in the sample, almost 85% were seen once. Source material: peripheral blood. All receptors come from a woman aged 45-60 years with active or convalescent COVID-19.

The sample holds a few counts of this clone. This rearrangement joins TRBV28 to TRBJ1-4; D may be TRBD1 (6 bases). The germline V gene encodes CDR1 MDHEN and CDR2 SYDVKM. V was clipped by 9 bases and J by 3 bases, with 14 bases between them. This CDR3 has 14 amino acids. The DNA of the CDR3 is TGTGCCAGTGACGGACAGCGACCTAATGAAAAACTGTTTTTT. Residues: CASDGQRPNEKLFF.

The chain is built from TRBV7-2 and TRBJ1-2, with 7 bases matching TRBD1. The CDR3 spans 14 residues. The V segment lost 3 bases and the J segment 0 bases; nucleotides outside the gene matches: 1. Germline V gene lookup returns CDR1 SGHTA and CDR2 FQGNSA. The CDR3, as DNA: TGTGCCAGCAGCTTGACAGGGACTAACTATGGCTACACCTTC. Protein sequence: CASSLTGTNYGYTF.

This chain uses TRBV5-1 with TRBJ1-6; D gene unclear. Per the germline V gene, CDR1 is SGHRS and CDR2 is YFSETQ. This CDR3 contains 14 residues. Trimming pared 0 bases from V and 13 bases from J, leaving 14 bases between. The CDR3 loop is CASSLGQDGSPLHF. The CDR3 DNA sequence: TGCGCCAGCAGCTTGGGCCAGGATGGGTCGCCCCTCCACTTT.

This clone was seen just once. As DNA, the CDR3 is TGTGCCAGTAGGGGGACAGGGGCCAGGGATACGCAGTATTTT. It translates to CASRGTGARDTQYF. This sequence joins TRBV19 and TRBJ2-3, with 10 bases that match TRBD1. With 6 bases clipped from V and 6 bases from J, the junction kept 6 bases outside the gene matches. The CDR3 is made up of 14 amino acids. Looked up from germline, CDR1 is LNHDA and CDR2 is SQIVND (reference sequence).

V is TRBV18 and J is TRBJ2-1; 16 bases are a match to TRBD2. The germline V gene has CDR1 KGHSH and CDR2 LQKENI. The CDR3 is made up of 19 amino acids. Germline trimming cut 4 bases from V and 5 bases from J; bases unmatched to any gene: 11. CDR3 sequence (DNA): TGTGCCAGCTCACTCCCGGGACTAGCGGGGGGGTCGCCTCACAATGAGCAGTTCTTC. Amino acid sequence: CASSLPGLAGGSPHNEQFF.

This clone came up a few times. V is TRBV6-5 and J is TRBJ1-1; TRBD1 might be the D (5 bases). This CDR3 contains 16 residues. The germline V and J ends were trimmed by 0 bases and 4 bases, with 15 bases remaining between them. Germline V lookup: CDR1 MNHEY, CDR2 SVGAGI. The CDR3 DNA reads TGTGCCAGCAGTTACTCAAACCGTCAGGGAGGCACTGAAGCTTTCTTT. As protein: CASSYSNRQGGTEAFF.

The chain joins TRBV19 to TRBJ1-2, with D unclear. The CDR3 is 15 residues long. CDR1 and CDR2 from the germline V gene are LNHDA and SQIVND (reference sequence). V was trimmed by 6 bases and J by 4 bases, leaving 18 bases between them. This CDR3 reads CASRFSPGRSYGYTF. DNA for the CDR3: TGTGCCAGTAGATTTTCCCCGGGAAGGAGCTATGGCTACACCTTC.

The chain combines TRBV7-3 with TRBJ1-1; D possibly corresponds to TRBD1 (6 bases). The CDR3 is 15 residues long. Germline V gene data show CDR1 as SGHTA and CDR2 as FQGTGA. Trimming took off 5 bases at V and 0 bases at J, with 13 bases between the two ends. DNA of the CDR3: TGTGCCAGCAGCCGCAATAACAGGGTGAACACTGAAGCTTTCTTT. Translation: CASSRNNRVNTEAFF.

The CDR3 reads CASSQGGASQNEQFF. The DNA for the CDR3 is TGCGCCAGCAGCCAGGGAGGTGCGTCTCAGAATGAGCAGTTCTTC. The genes are TRBV10-1 and TRBJ2-1; tentatively, D is TRBD2 (6 bases). CDR3 length: 15 residues. The germline gives CDR1 WNHNN, CDR2 SYGVQD (reference sequence). Between the trimmed V and J ends, which lost 6 bases and 7 bases, there was a span of 19 bases.

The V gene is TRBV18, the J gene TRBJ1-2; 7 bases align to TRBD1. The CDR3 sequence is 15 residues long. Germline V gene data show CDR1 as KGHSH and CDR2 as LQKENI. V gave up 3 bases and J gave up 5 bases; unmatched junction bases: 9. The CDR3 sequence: CASSPFWDSGYGYTF. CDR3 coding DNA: TGTGCCAGCTCACCTTTCTGGGACAGTGGATATGGCTACACCTTC.

The CDR3 spells CSAPVGGGYTF. The DNA for the CDR3 is TGCAGTGCTCCAGTCGGCGGGGGCTACACCTTC. The chain carries TRBV20-1 and TRBJ1-2; no firm D call. The V end was cut by 5 bases, the J end by 8 bases, with 12 bases between. Germline V gives CDR1 DFQATT, CDR2 SNEGSKA (reference sequence). The CDR3 length is 11 residues.

CDR3 amino acids: CASSGVASSSYEQYF. CDR3 nucleotide sequence: TGTGCCAGCAGTGGGGTAGCGTCGAGCTCCTACGAGCAGTACTTC. This chain connects TRBV2 to TRBJ2-7; a weak D match, TRBD2 (5 bases). CDR3 length: 15 amino acids. The germline gives CDR1 SNHLY, CDR2 FYNNEI. Trimming left V 4 bases short and J 0 bases short, with 13 bases between.

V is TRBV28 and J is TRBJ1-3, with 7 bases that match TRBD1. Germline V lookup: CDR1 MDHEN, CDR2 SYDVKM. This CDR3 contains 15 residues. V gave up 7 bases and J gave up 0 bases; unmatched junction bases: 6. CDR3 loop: CASISGGNSGNTIYF. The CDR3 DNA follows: TGTGCCAGCATATCAGGGGGTAACTCTGGAAACACCATATATTTT.

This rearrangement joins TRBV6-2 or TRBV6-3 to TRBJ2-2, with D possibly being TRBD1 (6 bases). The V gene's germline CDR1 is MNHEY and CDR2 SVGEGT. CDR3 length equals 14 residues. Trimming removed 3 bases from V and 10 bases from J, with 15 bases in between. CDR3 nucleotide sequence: TGTGCCAGCAGTTATAGGGGGTATAGGGAGGAGCTGTTTTTT. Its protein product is CASSYRGYREELFF.

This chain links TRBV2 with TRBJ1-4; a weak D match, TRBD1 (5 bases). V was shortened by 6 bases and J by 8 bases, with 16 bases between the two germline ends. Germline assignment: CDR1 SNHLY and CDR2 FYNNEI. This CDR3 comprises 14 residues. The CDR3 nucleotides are TGTGCCAGCAGCGCAGGGTTGGGGGGGGAAAAACTGTTTTTT. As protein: CASSAGLGGEKLFF.

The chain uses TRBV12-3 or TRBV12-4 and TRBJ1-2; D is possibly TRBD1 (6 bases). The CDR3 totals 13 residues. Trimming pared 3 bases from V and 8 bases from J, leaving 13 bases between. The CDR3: CASSFEQGMGYTF. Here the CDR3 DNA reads TGTGCCAGCAGTTTCGAACAGGGAATGGGCTACACCTTC.

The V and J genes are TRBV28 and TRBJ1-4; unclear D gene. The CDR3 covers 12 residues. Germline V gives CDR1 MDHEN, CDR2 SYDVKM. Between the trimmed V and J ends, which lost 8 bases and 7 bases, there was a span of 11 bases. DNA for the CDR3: TGTGCCAGCGGTCGGGTCAGTGAAAAACTGTTTTTT. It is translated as CASGRVSEKLFF.

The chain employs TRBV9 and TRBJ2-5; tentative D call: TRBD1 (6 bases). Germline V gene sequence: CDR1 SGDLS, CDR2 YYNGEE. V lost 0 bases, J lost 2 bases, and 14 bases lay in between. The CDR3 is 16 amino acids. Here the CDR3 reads CASSVAPSGTQETQYF. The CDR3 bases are TGTGCCAGCAGCGTAGCCCCGTCAGGGACACAAGAGACCCAGTACTTC.

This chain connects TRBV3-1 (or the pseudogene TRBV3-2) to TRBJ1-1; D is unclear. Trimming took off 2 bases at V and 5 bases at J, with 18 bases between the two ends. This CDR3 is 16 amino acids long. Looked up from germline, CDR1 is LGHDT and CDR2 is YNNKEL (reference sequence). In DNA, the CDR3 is TGTGCCAGCAGCCAACGGGGTGGAGTGTTGATGACTGAAGCTTTCTTT. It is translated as CASSQRGGVLMTEAFF.

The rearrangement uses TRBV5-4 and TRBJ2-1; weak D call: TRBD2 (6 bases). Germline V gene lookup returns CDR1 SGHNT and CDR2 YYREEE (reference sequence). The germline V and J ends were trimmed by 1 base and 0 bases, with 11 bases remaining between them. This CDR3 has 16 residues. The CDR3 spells CASSLQYGSSYNEQFF. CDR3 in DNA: TGTGCCAGCAGCTTGCAATACGGGAGCTCCTACAATGAGCAGTTCTTC.

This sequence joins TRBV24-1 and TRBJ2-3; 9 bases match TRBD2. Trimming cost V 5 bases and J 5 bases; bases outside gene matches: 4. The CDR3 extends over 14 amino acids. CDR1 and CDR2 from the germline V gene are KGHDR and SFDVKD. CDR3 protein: CATSGAGGRDTQYF. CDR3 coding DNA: TGTGCCACCAGTGGAGCGGGGGGCCGAGATACGCAGTATTTT.

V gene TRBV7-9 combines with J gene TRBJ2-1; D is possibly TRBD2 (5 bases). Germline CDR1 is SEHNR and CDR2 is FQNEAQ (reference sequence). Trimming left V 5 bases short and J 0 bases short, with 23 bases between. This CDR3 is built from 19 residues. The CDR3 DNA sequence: TGTGCCAGCAGCCCTGCTTGGGCTAGCACCTTGAGCTCCTACAATGAGCAGTTCTTC. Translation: CASSPAWASTLSSYNEQFF.

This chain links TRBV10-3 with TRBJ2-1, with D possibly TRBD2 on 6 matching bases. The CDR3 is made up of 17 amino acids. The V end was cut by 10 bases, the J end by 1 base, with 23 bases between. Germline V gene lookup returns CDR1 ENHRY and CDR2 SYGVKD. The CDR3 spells CATLKGLASSSYNEQFF. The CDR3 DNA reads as TGTGCCACCCTTAAAGGGCTAGCGAGCAGTTCCTACAATGAGCAGTTCTTC.